This T cell receptor (beta chain) emerged from a study of blood T cell repertoires in COVID-19. Study as a whole: The study drew acute and convalescent COVID-19 samples from the United States, Italy and Spain. PBMCs, B-cell-depleted T cells, or T cells were the source of the cDNA or gDNA that made up the material.

V lost 4 bases to trimming and J lost 7 bases, with 11 bases between them. CDR1 is LNHDA, CDR2 SQIVND, per germline (reference sequence). This CDR3 is 14 amino acids long. Original data processing: Quantification of nucleated cells was approximated via reference gene primer amplification. Sequencing used immunoSEQ multiplex PCR; TCRdb keeps in-frame clones, though not all of them. From that table come the V and J calls and clone size; the DNA was used to work out D and trimming. In the table there are about 55,000 clones, around four fifths of which are singletons. The source is a woman aged 60-75 years with acute or convalescent COVID-19. The material sequenced was peripheral blood. The chain uses TRBV19 and TRBJ1-6, with D tentatively TRBD1 (6 bases). This chain's CDR3 is CASSTGQRNSPLHF. CDR3 bases: TGTGCCAGTAGTACAGGACAGCGAAATTCACCCCTCCACTTT.